This T cell receptor beta chain stems from a study of neurological immune-mediated disorders. Findings and caveats of the study: Healthy controls had more TCR clonal expansion than multiple sclerosis, which showed the least, whereas HTLV-1-associated myelopathy showed the most.

Germline assignment: CDR1 DFQATT and CDR2 SNEGSKA (reference sequence). The CDR3 is 14 amino acids. With 4 bases removed from V and 2 bases from J, the gap between germline ends came to 11 bases. The team produced cDNA through 5'RACE using 10-nucleotide random UMIs. TCRdb recomputed calls from the 5' RACE reads with MiXCR, one row per CDR3 protein. The sample lists approximately 85,000 distinct CDR3 sequences; 3.5% to 5.5% were seen once. The time point denotes: longitudinal time-point 3. Source material was 2 million unsorted PBMCs, stored at -80 °C in RNAlater. The sample holds many counts of this clonotype. Its antigen remains unknown.

The chain has TRBV20-1 and TRBJ2-2; D is perhaps TRBD2 (6 bases). Sequenced sample: PBMCs. The clonotype originates from a woman aged 55 to 70 with multiple sclerosis. The CDR3 region has the DNA TGCAGTGCTACAGTGGGGGGAAACACCGGGGAGCTGTTTTTT. It translates to CSATVGGNTGELFF.